This record looks at one T cell receptor (beta chain) sequence and its context. Antigen: not known. The data were obtained in a study of radiation and T cells in renal cell carcinoma. Study-wide results and limits: In blood, top tumor clones expanded by 2 weeks, shrinking by 4. Baseline intratumoral clonotype presence is unknown without pretreatment biopsies.

Time point: blood 2 weeks post-SBRT. Specified treatment: 15 Gy SBRT to primary tumor, nephrectomy 4 weeks later. CDR3 length: 15 amino acids. The germline V gene encodes CDR1 SEHNR and CDR2 FQNEAQ (reference sequence). Trimming cost V 5 bases and J 5 bases; bases outside gene matches: 10. Assay used: immunoSEQ multiplex PCR; TCRdb lists only in-frame clones, some missing. The sample consists of approximately 79,000 clones, 82% of them appearing once. The input for sequencing was blood, taken from a patient whose treatment included radiotherapy and nephrectomy. V and J are TRBV7-9 and TRBJ1-1, with 8 bases matching TRBD1. The sequence came from a man aged 55 to 69 with renal cell carcinoma. In DNA form, the CDR3 reads TGTGCCAGCAGCCCCGGACAGGGCCGTCTAACTGAAGCTTTCTTT. The encoded protein is CASSPGQGRLTEAFF. Looking up the rest from reference TRBV7-9 and TRBJ1-1 gives the full variable domain: DTGVSQNPRHKITKRGQNVTFRCDPISEHNRLYWYRQTLGQGPEFLTYFQNEAQLEKSRLLSDRFSAERPKGSFSTLEIQRTEQGDSAMYLCASSPGQGRLTEAFFGQGTRLTVV.